The TCR beta chain under discussion was sequenced for a study of shared clonotypes between healthy human individuals. Looking at the study overall: The plates for each donor numbered three CD4 naive, three CD4 memory, two CD8 naive and one CD8 memory. Study-level findings and limits: Across subsets, estimated richness was generally greater for naive than for memory populations. Sorted-subset sequencing was shown by rarefaction to be incomplete despite large depth.

CD45RO-negative, CCR7-selected cells formed the naive CD8 fraction, which excluded terminally differentiated effector memory CD45RA+ cells. Each donor was a Caucasian adult residing in Nashville, Tennessee. The CDR3 is 16 residues long. Between the trimmed V and J ends, which lost 5 bases and 2 bases, there was a span of 17 bases. The germline gives CDR1 SEHNR, CDR2 FQNEAQ (reference sequence). Sequenced by immunoSEQ multiplex PCR; TCRdb stores in-frame clones only, minus some. Counted here are around 640,000 clones, 90% to 97% occurring once; the ten biggest clones make up 0.11%. As for this clone: As yet, its antigen is unknown.

The rearrangement joins TRBV7-9 to TRBJ2-3; D assignment may be TRBD1 or TRBD2 (5 bases each). Sequencing was performed on naive CD8+ T cells sorted from blood. This clonotype originated in a woman in her twenties or thirties in good health. The CDR3 DNA sequence: TGTGCCAGCAGCCAGGGACCCCTCCTGCTCACAGATACGCAGTATTTT. Amino acid sequence: CASSQGPLLLTDTQYF.